This paragraph reports one TCR beta chain. This entry belongs to a study of cytomegalovirus exposure and HLA in healthy donors. A multiplex PCR was run with 60 Vbeta primers and 13 Jbeta primers. Sequencing used immunoSEQ multiplex PCR; TCRdb keeps in-frame clones, though not all of them. The repertoire holds just under 250,000 clones, with 82% as singletons. Between the trimmed V and J ends, which lost 2 bases and 4 bases, there was a span of 9 bases. The CDR3 runs to 14 residues. CDR1 is SGHTA and CDR2 is FQGNSA in the germline V gene. Sequencing was done on a sample of PBMCs. The rearrangement links TRBV7-2 to TRBJ2-1, with a possible D match to TRBD1 (6 bases). The receptor was derived from a woman in her thirties or forties in good health and CMV-seropositive. The CDR3 DNA sequence: TGTGCCAGCAGCTTACAGGGGCCTTACAATGAGCAGTTCTTC. As protein: CASSLQGPYNEQFF. The complete variable domain, with remaining parts taken from reference TRBV7-2 and TRBJ2-1, reads GAGVSQSPSNKVTEKGKDVELRCDPISGHTALYWYRQSLGQGLEFLIYFQGNSAPDKSGLPSDRFSAERTGGSVSTLTIQRTQQEDSAVYLCASSLQGPYNEQFFGPGTRLTVL.